The TCR beta chain described here comes from a study of CD8 T cells in ankylosing spondylitis (dated by TCRdb to 2016 to 2017). Context from the whole study: T cell receptor beta repertoires were profiled in healthy donors and ankylosing spondylitis patients so that disease-linked TCR variants could be found. The full study cohort comprised 20 to 25 ankylosing spondylitis patients and 85 to 120 healthy donors. Peripheral blood was sampled, and synovial fluid was also collected from ankylosing spondylitis patients. The paper as a whole reports these results and caveats: A CD8+ phenotype was shown by the disease-linked clones, which were found at relatively low frequencies in peripheral blood. Some motif variants had previously been reported in the synovial fluid and blood of reactive arthritis patients, which suggests shared mechanisms of disease initiation. A TCR beta motif made up of eight highly homologous amino acid variants appeared to be characteristic of blood from ankylosing spondylitis patients. Significant enrichment of the disease-linked clones was reported in matched synovial fluid samples from ankylosing spondylitis patients.

This clonotype occurred many times. Its antigen has not been determined. No much larger clone exists at a distance of one base, and base qualities are not known. V loses 1 base, J loses 12 bases, and the germline ends lie 4 bases apart. The CDR3 runs 11 residues from the cysteine to the phenylalanine. Solely the CDR3 DNA is kept, with 33 bases framed from the first base. Data came from an Illumina HiSeq 2500. Quantitative 5'-RACE with molecular barcodes was used to prepare TCR beta libraries. In the original analysis: A new computational method, built on a probabilistic model of VDJ rearrangement, was used to identify disease-linked TCR variants. Clones were called with MiXCR by TCRdb after fastp trimmed the public reads at Q25, and only in-frame beta chains were retained. Rows merge per CDR3 protein into single entries with the most common DNA and genes. TCRdb's processing, not the authors' own work, is the source of the V and J calls. The sample has some 290,000 distinct CDR3 sequences on record, about 19% of them singletons. The ten largest clones capture 7.8% of the sample.

The rearranged chain carries TRBV12-3 or TRBV12-4 and TRBJ1-6; no D segment can be confidently identified. Sequenced material: blood, either unsorted or a sorted T cell fraction (not recorded which). This TCR was sampled from a male donor with ankylosing spondylitis or in good health (not recorded which). The DNA sequence is as follows: TGTGCCAGCAGTTTAGATGGACCCCTCCACTTT. Its protein reads: CASSLDGPLHF.